The present T cell receptor (beta chain) was sequenced within a study of blood T cell repertoires in COVID-19. About the study: The United States, Italy and Spain provided the acute and convalescent COVID-19 samples.

TCRdb's table, derived via immunoSEQ multiplex PCR, lists solely in-frame clones and lacks some. The sample has more than 140,000 clones, approximately 83% seen once; the top ten hold 1.6%. V lost 4 bases and J lost 2; bases outside the gene matches: 6. The CDR3 covers 16 residues. Germline lookup yields CDR1 SGHKS and CDR2 YYEKEE (reference sequence). The clonotype was recovered from a human donor in a cohort sampled during active COVID-19. The material sequenced was peripheral blood. The chain employs TRBV5-5 and TRBJ2-7; 13 bases align to TRBD2. The CDR3 is CASSAPGLAGPYEQYF. As DNA, the CDR3 is TGTGCCAGCAGCGCACCGGGACTAGCGGGACCCTACGAGCAGTACTTC.